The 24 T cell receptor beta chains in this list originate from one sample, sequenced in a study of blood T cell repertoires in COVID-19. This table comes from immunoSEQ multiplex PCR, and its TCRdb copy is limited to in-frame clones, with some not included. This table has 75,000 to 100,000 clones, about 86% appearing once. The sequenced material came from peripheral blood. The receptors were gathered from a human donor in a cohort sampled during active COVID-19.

CDR3 in amino acids: CASSLLDTQYF. In DNA form, the CDR3 reads TGTGCCAGCAGTCTTTTAGATACGCAGTATTTT. The chain couples TRBV14 to TRBJ2-3; D not certain. Germline V gives CDR1 SGHDN, CDR2 FVKESK. This CDR3 is 11 amino acids long. V was shortened by 6 bases and J by 5 bases, with 6 bases between the two germline ends.

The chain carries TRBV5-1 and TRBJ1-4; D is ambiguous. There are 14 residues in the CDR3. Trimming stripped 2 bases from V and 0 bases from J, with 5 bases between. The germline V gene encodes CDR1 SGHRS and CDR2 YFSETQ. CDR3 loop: CASSFGATNEKLFF. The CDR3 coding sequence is TGCGCCAGCAGCTTCGGTGCAACTAATGAAAAACTGTTTTTT. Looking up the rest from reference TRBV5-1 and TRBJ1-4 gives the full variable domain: KAGVTQTPRYLIKTRGQQVTLSCSPISGHRSVSWYQQTPGQGLQFLFEYFSETQRNKGNFPGRFSGRQFSNSRSEMNVSTLELGDSALYLCASSFGATNEKLFFGSGTQLSVL.

For the CDR3, the DNA is TGTGCCAGCAGTTCGACTAGCGACTCTGTCAATGAGCAGTTCTTC. Translating it yields CASSSTSDSVNEQFF. The gene calls are TRBV28 and TRBJ2-1; TRBD2 aligns across 8 bases. J was trimmed by 6 bases and V by 4 bases; bases with no gene match: 8. The germline gives CDR1 MDHEN, CDR2 SYDVKM. The CDR3 runs to 15 residues.

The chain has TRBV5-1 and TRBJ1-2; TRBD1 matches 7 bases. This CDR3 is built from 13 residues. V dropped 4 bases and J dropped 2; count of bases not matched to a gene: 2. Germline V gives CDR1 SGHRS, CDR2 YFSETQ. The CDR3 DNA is TGCGCCAGCAGCCCGGGACAGAACTATGGCTACACCTTC. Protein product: CASSPGQNYGYTF.

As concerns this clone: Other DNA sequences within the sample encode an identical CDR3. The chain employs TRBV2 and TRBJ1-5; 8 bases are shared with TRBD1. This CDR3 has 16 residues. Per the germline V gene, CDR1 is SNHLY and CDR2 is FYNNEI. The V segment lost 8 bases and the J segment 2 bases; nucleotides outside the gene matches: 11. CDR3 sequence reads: CASSGTGGSGNQPQHF. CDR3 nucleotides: TGTGCCAGCTCAGGAACAGGGGGTTCGGGCAATCAGCCCCAGCATTTT.

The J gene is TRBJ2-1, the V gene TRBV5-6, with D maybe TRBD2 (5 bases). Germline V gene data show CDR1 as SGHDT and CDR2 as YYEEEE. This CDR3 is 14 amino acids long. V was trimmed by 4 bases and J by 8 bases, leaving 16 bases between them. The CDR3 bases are TGTGCCAGCAGCGCCGGGGTCGTCGGGTATGAGCAGTTCTTC. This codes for CASSAGVVGYEQFF.

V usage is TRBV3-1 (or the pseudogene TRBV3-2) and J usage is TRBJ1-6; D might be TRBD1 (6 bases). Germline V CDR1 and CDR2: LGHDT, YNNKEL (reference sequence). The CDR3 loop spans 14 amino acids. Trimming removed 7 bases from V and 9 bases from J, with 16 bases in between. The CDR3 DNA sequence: TGTGCCAGCACCGAGACAGGAGTAATTTCACCCCTCCACTTT. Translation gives CASTETGVISPLHF.

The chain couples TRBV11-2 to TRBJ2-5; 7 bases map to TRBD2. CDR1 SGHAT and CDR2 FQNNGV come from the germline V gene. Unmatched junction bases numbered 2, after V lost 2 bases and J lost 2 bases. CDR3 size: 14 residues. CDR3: CASSLLAAQETQYF. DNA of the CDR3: TGTGCCAGCAGCTTACTAGCGGCACAAGAGACCCAGTACTTC. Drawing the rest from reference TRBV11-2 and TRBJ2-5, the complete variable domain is EAGVAQSPRYKIIEKRQSVAFWCNPISGHATLYWYQQILGQGPKLLIQFQNNGVVDDSQLPKDRFSAERLKGVDSTLKIQPAKLEDSAVYLCASSLLAAQETQYFGPGTRLLVL.

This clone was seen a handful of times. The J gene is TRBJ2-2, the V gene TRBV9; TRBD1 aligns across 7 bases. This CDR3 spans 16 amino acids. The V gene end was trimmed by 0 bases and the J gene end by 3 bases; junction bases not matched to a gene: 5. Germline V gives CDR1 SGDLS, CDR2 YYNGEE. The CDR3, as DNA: TGTGCCAGCAGCGTAGCACAGGGGCCTGACACCGGGGAGCTGTTTTTT. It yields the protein CASSVAQGPDTGELFF. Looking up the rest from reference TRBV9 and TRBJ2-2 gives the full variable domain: DSGVTQTPKHLITATGQRVTLRCSPRSGDLSVYWYQQSLDQGLQFLIQYYNGEERAKGNILERFSAQQFPDLHSELNLSSLELGDSALYFCASSVAQGPDTGELFFGEGSRLTVL.

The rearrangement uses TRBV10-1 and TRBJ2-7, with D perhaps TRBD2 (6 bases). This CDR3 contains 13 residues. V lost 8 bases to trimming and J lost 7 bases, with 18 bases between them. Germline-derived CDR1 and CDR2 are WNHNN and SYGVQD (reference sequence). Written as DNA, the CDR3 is TGCGCCAGCCCGGGGGTAGGGCGGTGGGAGCAGTACTTC. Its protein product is CASPGVGRWEQYF.

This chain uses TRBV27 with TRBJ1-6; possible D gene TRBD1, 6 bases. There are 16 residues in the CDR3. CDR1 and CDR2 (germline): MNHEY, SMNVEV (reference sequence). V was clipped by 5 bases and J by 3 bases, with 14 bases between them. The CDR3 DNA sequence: TGTGCCAGCAGTCCGACGACAGGCTTCTATAATTCACCCCTCCACTTT. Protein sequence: CASSPTTGFYNSPLHF.

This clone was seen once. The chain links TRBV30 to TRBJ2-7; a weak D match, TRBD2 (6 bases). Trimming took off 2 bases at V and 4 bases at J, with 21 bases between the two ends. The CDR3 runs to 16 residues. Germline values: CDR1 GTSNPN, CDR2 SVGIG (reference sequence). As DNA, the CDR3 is TGTGCCTGGAGTCGCCCAGTCGCGGGGACTTTTTACGAGCAGTACTTC. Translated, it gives CAWSRPVAGTFYEQYF. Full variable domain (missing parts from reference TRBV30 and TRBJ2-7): SQTIHQWPATLVQPVGSPLSLECTVEGTSNPNLYWYRQAAGRGLQLLFYSVGIGQISSEVPQNLSASRPQDRQFILSSKKLLLSDSGFYLCAWSRPVAGTFYEQYFGPGTRLTVT.

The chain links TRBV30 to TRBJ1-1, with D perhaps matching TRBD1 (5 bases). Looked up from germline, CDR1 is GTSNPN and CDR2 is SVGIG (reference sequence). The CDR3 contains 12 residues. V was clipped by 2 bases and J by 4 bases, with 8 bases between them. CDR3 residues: CAWSHRSTEAFF. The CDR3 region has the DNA TGTGCCTGGAGTCACAGGAGCACTGAAGCTTTCTTT. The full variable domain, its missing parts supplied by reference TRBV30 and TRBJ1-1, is SQTIHQWPATLVQPVGSPLSLECTVEGTSNPNLYWYRQAAGRGLQLLFYSVGIGQISSEVPQNLSASRPQDRQFILSSKKLLLSDSGFYLCAWSHRSTEAFFGQGTRLTVV.

The CDR3 nucleotides are TGCAGTGCTAGAGTACTAGCGGAGCAGTACTTC. Translated: CSARVLAEQYF. The genes are TRBV20-1 and TRBJ2-7; 7 bases line up with TRBD2. The CDR3 runs to 11 residues. The V segment lost 1 base and the J segment 7 bases; nucleotides outside the gene matches: 1. Germline lookup yields CDR1 DFQATT and CDR2 SNEGSKA (reference sequence).

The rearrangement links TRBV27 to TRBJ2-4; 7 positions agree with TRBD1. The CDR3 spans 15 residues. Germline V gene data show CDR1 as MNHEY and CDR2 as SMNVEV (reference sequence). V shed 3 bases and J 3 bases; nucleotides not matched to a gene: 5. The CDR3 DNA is TGTGCCAGCAGTTTTCCCGGGACAGACAAAAACATTCAGTACTTC. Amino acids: CASSFPGTDKNIQYF.

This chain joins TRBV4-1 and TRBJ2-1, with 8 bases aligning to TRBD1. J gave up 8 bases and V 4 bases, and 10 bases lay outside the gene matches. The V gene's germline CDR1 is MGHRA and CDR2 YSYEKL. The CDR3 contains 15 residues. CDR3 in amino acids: CASSPWTGKEDEQFF. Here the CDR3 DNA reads TGCGCCAGCAGCCCCTGGACAGGGAAGGAGGATGAGCAGTTCTTC.

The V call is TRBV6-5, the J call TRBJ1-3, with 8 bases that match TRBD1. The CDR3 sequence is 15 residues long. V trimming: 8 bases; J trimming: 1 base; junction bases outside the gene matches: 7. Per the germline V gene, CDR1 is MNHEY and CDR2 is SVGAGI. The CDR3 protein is CASGTGGPSGNTIYF. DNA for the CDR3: TGTGCCAGCGGAACAGGGGGACCATCTGGAAACACCATATATTTT.

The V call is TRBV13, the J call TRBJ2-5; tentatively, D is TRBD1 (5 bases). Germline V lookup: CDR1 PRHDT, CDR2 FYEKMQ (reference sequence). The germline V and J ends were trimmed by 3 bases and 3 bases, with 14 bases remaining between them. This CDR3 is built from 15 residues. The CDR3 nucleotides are TGTGCCAGCAGCTTCCGGCAGGGTTCCAAAGAGACCCAGTACTTC. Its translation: CASSFRQGSKETQYF.

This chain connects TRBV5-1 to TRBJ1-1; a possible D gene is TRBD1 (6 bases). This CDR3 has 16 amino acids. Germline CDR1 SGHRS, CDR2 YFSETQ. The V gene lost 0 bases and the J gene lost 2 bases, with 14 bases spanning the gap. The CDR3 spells CASSLGGGWTNTEAFF. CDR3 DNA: TGCGCCAGCAGCTTGGGCGGGGGCTGGACAAACACTGAAGCTTTCTTT. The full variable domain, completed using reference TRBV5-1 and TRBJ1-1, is KAGVTQTPRYLIKTRGQQVTLSCSPISGHRSVSWYQQTPGQGLQFLFEYFSETQRNKGNFPGRFSGRQFSNSRSEMNVSTLELGDSALYLCASSLGGGWTNTEAFFGQGTRLTVV.

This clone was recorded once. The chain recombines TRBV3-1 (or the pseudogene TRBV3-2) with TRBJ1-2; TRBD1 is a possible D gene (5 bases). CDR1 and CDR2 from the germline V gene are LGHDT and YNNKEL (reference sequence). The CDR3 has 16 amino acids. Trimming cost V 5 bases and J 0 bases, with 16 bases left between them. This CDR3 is CASSSNGGIANYGYTF. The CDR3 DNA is TGTGCCAGCAGCTCAAATGGGGGGATCGCTAACTATGGCTACACCTTC.

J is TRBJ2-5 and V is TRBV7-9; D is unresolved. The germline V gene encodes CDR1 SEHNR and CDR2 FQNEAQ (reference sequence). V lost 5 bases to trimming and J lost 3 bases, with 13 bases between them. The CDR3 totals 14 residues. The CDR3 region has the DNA TGTGCCAGCAGCAAATATCAGGATGAAGAGACCCAGTACTTC. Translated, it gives CASSKYQDEETQYF. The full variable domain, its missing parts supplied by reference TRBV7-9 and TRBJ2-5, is DTGVSQNPRHKITKRGQNVTFRCDPISEHNRLYWYRQTLGQGPEFLTYFQNEAQLEKSRLLSDRFSAERPKGSFSTLEIQRTEQGDSAMYLCASSKYQDEETQYFGPGTRLLVL.

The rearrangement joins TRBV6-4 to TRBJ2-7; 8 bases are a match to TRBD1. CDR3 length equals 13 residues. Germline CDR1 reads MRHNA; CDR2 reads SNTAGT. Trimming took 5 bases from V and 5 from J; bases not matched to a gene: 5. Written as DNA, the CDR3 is TGTGCCAGCAGTAGGACAGGGTGGGACGAGCAGTACTTC. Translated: CASSRTGWDEQYF.

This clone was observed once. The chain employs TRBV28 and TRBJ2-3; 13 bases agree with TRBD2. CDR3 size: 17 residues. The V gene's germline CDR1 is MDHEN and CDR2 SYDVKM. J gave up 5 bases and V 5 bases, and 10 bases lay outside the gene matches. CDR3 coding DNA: TGTGCCAGCAGTGCCAGACTAGCGGGAGGCGCTTTAGATACGCAGTATTTT. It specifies CASSARLAGGALDTQYF.

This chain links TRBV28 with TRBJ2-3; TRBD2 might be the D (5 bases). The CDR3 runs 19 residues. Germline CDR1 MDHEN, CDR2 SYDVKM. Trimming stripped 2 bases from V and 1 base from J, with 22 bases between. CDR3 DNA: TGTGCCAGCAGTTTAAACGTCGAGGGAGAGGGTCCCGGCACAGATACGCAGTATTTT. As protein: CASSLNVEGEGPGTDTQYF.